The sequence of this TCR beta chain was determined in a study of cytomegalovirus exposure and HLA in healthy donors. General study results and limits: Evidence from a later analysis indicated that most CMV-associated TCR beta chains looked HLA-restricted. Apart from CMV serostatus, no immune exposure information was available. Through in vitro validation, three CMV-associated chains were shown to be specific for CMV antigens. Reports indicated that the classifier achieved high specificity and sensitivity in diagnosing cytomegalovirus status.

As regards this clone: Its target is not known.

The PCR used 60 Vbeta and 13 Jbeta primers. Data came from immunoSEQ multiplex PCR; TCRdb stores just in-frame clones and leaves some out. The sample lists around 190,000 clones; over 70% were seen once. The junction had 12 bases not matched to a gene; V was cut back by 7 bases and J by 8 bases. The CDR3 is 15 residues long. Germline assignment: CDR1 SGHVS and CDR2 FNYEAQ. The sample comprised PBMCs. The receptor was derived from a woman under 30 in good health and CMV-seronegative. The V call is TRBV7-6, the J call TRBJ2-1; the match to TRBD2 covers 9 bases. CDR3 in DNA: TGTGCCAGCACCCCTCGGATAGCGGGAGCCCATGAGCAGTTCTTC. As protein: CASTPRIAGAHEQFF.